The sample holds one count of the clone carrying this T cell receptor beta chain. This sample includes further DNA sequences coding for the same CDR3. The data stem from a study of blood T cell repertoires in COVID-19. In the study overall: Acute and convalescent COVID-19 specimens originated in the United States, Italy and Spain.

Methods used by the authors: Amplified reference gene primers provided the basis for estimating nucleated cell counts. Sequencing was performed with immunoSEQ multiplex PCR; in TCRdb, only in-frame clones are kept and a portion is missing. Clone size and V and J calls were adopted from that table, with D and trimming inferred from the DNA. The sample includes just over 300,000 clones, 80% to 90% of them seen just once. The V end lost 5 bases, the J end lost 2 bases, and 12 bases lay between the germline ends. The CDR3 has 14 residues. In germline, CDR1 is SEHNR, CDR2 FQNEAQ (reference sequence). Donors in Cohort 3 who had recovered were those with two negative PCRs, healthcare professional clearance, or resolution of their symptoms.

The sequenced material came from PBMCs or T cells enriched from blood (not recorded which). This receptor was taken from a man in his thirties or forties who had recovered from COVID-19. V is TRBV7-9 and J is TRBJ2-5; D unresolved. CDR3 bases: TGTGCCAGCAGCCTAACGGGTCGGCAAGAGACCCAGTACTTC. Encoded protein: CASSLTGRQETQYF.